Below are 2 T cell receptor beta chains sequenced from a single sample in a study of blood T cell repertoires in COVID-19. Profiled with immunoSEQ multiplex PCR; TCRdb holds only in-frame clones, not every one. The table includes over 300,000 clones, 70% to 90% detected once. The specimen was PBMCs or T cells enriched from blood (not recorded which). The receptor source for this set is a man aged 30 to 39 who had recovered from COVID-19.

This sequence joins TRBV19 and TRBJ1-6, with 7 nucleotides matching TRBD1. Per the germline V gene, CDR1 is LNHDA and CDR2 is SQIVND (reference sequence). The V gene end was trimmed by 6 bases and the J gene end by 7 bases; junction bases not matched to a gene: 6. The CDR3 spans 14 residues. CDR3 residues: CASSPDRANSPLHF. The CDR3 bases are TGTGCCAGTAGCCCCGACAGGGCAAATTCACCCCTCCACTTT.

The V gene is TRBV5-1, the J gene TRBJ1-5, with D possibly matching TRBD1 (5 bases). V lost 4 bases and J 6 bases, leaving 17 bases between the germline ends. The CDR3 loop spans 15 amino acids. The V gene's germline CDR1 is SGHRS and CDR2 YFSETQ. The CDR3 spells CASSPAPGDPQPQHF. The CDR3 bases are TGCGCCAGCAGCCCCGCTCCGGGGGACCCTCAGCCCCAGCATTTT.